This record concerns one TCR beta chain sequence. Data came from immunoSEQ multiplex PCR; TCRdb stores just in-frame clones and leaves some out. This table has some 300,000 clones, around nine tenths appearing once. The data are from a study of blood T cell repertoires in COVID-19. The overall study: COVID-19 samples, acute and convalescent, were from the United States, Italy and Spain. Nucleic acid was either cDNA or gDNA, and it came from T cells, B-cell-depleted T cells, or PBMCs.

Germline CDR1 SEHNR, CDR2 FQNEAQ (reference sequence). Between the trimmed V and J ends, which lost 3 bases and 2 bases, there was a span of 13 bases. CDR3 length equals 15 residues. The sequence was collected from a woman aged 45-65 years who had been exposed to COVID-19. The sequenced material came from PBMCs or T cells enriched from blood (not recorded which). The rearrangement links TRBV7-9 to TRBJ1-2; possibly TRBD1 for D (6 bases). This CDR3 is CASSFSTGFNYGYTF. The DNA for the CDR3 is TGTGCCAGCAGCTTCTCAACAGGGTTCAACTATGGCTACACCTTC.